This T cell receptor beta chain was sequenced in a study of regulatory T cells in long-lasting Graves disease. The ends were cut back, 2 bases at V and 6 bases at J, with 13 bases in the middle. Germline loops: CDR1 GTSNPN, CDR2 SVGIG (reference sequence). The CDR3 has 13 residues. This clonotype has ten or more counts. Its antigen is not known. For TCR beta, libraries came from iRepertoire HTBI primers and Arm-PCR of CDR3 regions. TCRdb re-called the multiplex PCR reads through MiXCR, storing one row per CDR3 protein. The repertoire holds roughly 400,000 distinct CDR3 sequences, with 20% to 25% as singletons. Study outcomes and limitations: Persistent patients had more shared public clonotypes (fewer than 3,000) than new patients (about 1,000). Possibly, too few samples lowered accuracy. Persistent disease was associated with favored TRBV28 usage and with favored use of TRBJ1-2 and TRBJ2-5.

Noted time point: persistent/refractory GD, antithyroid drugs over 5 years with positive TRAb. PBMC-extracted RNA yielded the TCR library. The genes are TRBV30 and TRBJ2-5; D might be TRBD1 (6 bases). The sample consisted of peripheral blood mononuclear cells (PBMCs), taken when the disease was refractory, from a patient treated with antithyroid drugs. The receptor's source is a female donor with Graves disease. Here the CDR3 DNA reads TGTGCCTGGAGTCCCGGGACATTAAAGACCCAGTACTTC. This gives the protein CAWSPGTLKTQYF.